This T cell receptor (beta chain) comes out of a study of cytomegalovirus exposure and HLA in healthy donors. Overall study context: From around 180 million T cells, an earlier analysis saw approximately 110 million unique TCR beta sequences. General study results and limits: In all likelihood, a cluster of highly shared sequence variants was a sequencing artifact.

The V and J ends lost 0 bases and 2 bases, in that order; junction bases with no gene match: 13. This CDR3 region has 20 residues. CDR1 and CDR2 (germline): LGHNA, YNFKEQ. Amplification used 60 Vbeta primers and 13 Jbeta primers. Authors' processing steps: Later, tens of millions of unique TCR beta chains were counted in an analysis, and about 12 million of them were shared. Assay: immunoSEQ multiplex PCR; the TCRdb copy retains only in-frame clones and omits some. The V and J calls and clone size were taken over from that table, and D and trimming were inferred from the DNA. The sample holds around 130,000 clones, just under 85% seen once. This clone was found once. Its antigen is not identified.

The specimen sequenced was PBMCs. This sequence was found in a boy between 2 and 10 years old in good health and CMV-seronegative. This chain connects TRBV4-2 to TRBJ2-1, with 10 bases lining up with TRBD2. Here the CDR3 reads CASSQDRASGRRRPYNEQFF. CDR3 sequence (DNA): TGTGCCAGCAGCCAAGATCGGGCTAGCGGGAGAAGGAGGCCCTACAATGAGCAGTTCTTC.